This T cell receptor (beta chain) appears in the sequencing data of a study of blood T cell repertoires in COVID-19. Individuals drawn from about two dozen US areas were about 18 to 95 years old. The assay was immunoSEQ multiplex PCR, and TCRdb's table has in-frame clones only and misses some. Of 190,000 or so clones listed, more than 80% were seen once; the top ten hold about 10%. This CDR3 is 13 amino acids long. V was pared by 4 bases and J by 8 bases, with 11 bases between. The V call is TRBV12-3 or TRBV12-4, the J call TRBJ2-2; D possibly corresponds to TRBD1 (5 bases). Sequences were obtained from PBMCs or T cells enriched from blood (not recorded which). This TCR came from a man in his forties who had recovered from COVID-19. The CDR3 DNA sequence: TGTGCCAGCAGTTCCGACAGTGGGGGGGAGCTGTTTTTT. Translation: CASSSDSGGELFF.